This record concerns one T cell receptor (beta chain) sequence. The sample is drawn from a study of blood T cell repertoires in COVID-19. Study at large: Acute-phase and convalescent COVID-19 samples originated in the United States, Italy and Spain.

TCRdb's table, derived via immunoSEQ multiplex PCR, lists solely in-frame clones and lacks some. The table records some 200,000 clones, about 86% of them present only once. This CDR3 is 15 amino acids long. Germline-derived CDR1 and CDR2 are SGHTA and FQGNSA. The V and J ends lost 1 base and 7 bases respectively, with 13 bases between them. This TCR came from a woman between 50 and 59 years old with acute or convalescent COVID-19. The sequenced sample consisted of peripheral blood. This sequence joins TRBV7-2 and TRBJ2-2; maybe TRBD1 (6 bases). This CDR3 is CASSLVVGASGELFF. The CDR3 DNA reads as TGTGCCAGCAGCTTAGTCGTGGGGGCGAGCGGGGAGCTGTTTTTT.